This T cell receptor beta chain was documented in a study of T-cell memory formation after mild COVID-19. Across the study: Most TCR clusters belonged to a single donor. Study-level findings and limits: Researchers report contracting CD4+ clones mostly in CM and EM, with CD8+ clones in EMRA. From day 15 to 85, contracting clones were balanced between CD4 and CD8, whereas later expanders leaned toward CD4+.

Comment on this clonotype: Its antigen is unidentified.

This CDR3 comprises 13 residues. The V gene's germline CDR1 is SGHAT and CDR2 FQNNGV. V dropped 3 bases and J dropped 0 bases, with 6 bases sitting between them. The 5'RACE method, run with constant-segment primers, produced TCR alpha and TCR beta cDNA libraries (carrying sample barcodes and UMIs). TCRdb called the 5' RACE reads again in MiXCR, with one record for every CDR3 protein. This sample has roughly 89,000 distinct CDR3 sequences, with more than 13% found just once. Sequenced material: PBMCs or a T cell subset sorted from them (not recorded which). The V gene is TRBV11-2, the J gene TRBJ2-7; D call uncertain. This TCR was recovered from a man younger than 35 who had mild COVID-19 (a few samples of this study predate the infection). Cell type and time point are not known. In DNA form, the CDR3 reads TGTGCCAGCAGCTTCTACGGCTCCTACGAGCAGTACTTC. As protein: CASSFYGSYEQYF. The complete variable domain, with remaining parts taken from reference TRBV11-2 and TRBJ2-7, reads EAGVAQSPRYKIIEKRQSVAFWCNPISGHATLYWYQQILGQGPKLLIQFQNNGVVDDSQLPKDRFSAERLKGVDSTLKIQPAKLEDSAVYLCASSFYGSYEQYFGPGTRLTVT.